Reported below is one T cell receptor beta chain. This entry comes from a study of cytomegalovirus exposure and HLA in healthy donors. Turning to the study itself: Of 300 to 500 genotyped donors, roughly 81% grouped in the Caucasian-associated ancestry cluster.

The primer mix had 60 Vbeta and 13 Jbeta primers. Generated by immunoSEQ multiplex PCR, the TCRdb table keeps only in-frame clones and is missing some. This specimen shows roughly 42,000 clones; the ten leading clones hold less than 1.5%. CDR1 and CDR2 from the germline V gene are GTSNPN and SVGIG (reference sequence). The ends lost 3 bases at V and 4 bases at J; junction bases unmatched: 14. This CDR3 contains 17 residues. This TCR was recovered from a man aged 30-40 years in good health and CMV-seronegative. This chain uses TRBV30 with TRBJ2-1, with TRBD2 matching over 8 bases. The sample taken for sequencing was PBMCs. DNA of the CDR3: TGTGCCTGGAGACTGGCGGGGGGACCCCGGACTTACAATGAGCAGTTCTTC. Translation: CAWRLAGGPRTYNEQFF.